This record covers a single TCR beta chain. The data derive from a study of blood T cells in healthy people across ages. Primers used in a second PCR of about 7 to 12 cycles were a sample-barcoded 5' primer and a J-beta primer mix. MiXCR, applied by TCRdb to the 5' RACE reads, yields one record per CDR3 protein. The table records over 1,200,000 distinct CDR3 sequences, around 55% of them present only once. This clonotype originated in a man younger than 35 in good health. Sample: blood.

The CDR3, as DNA: TGTGCCAGCAGCTTTAATAGCGGGAGCCCCAACAATGAGCAGTTCTTC. Its translation is CASSFNSGSPNNEQFF. The chain combines TRBV11-2 with TRBJ2-1, with 9 bases fitting TRBD2. The CDR3 is 16 amino acids. V lost 3 bases, J lost 5 bases, and 8 bases stayed unmatched. In germline, CDR1 is SGHAT, CDR2 FQNNGV.